This T cell receptor (beta chain) was sequenced during a study of T-cell reconstitution after alpha-beta-depleted transplantation in children. Overall study findings and caveats: T-cell numbers and diversity, one year after transplant, stemmed largely from T cells that were newly produced. Several patients had high TCRbeta diversity at day 60; it came from surviving recipient T cells and thymic progenitors. After transplant, at about two months, alpha-beta T cells were reportedly derived from several hundred expanded graft clones.

The CDR3 covers 14 residues. Per the germline V gene, CDR1 is MNHNS and CDR2 is SASEGT. V shed 6 bases, J shed 5 bases, and the junction held 7 bases outside the gene matches. Unique molecular identifiers tagged the TCRbeta library. MiXCR, run by TCRdb on the PCR reads, gives a single entry per CDR3 protein. The sample includes 250,000 to 300,000 distinct CDR3 sequences, around 7.3% of them seen just once. This clonotype was picked up many times. No antigen is known for it. J is TRBJ1-2 and V is TRBV6-1, with TRBD1 matching over 9 bases. The sample was peripheral blood, taken 360 days after TCRalphabeta/CD19-depleted stem cell transplant. The sequence came from a female patient between 2 and 15 years old who had a stem cell transplant for Fanconi anemia, so the T cells may come from the graft donor. Here the CDR3 reads CASRPGTGLYGYTF. CDR3 bases: TGTGCCAGCAGACCAGGGACAGGGTTGTATGGCTACACCTTC.